Listed below are T cell receptor beta chains from one sample, sequenced in a study of T-cell reconstitution after alpha-beta-depleted transplantation in children. TCRdb used MiXCR to reprocess the PCR reads, holding one entry per CDR3 protein. The repertoire holds approximately 390,000 distinct CDR3 sequences, with about a tenth as singletons. The specimen was PBMCs from the stem cell graft donor, collected from the stem cell graft. Source of these receptors: a human donor who donated a stem cell graft to a child with acute myeloid leukemia. The CDR3 runs from the conserved cysteine through the conserved F or W. D genes are given only for firm matches.

NA | TRBJ1-5 | TRBV10-3 | CAISDSTDQPQHF
NA | TRBJ1-4 | TRBV5-1 | CASSLLGSTNEKLFF
NA | TRBJ2-5 | TRBV7-2 | CASSYLLASPRETQYF
NA | TRBJ1-1 | TRBV27 | CASSFKTGGTEAFF
NA | TRBJ2-4 | TRBV29-1 | CSVGARGSTKNIQYF
TRBD2 | TRBJ2-7 | TRBV20-1 | CSARSEAGGPHEQYF
NA | TRBJ1-3 | TRBV7-8 | CASGRGRGNTMYF
NA | TRBJ2-4 | TRBV11-2 | CASSRTKTAGAKNIQYF
TRBD2 | TRBJ2-4 | TRBV20-1 | CSARDSRRGVGAKNIQYF
NA | TRBJ1-1 | TRBV20-1 | CSARYGLTEAFF
TRBD2 | TRBJ2-3 | TRBV29-1 | CSVLRLAGKLTDTQYF
TRBD2 | TRBJ2-4 | TRBV7-2 | CASSNSGSGGNIQYF
NA | TRBJ1-4 | TRBV11-2 | CASSSYGERGTNEKLFF
TRBD2 | TRBJ2-3 | TRBV5-6 | CASEVIGTGLVTDTQYF
NA | TRBJ2-1 | TRBV24-1 | CATSDPWGGGNEQFF
NA | TRBJ1-2 | TRBV28 | CASSQGFYTF
TRBD1 | TRBJ2-3 | TRBV4-1 | CASSQGQGRVDTQYF
TRBD2 | TRBJ2-5 | TRBV11-2 | CASSPWGGETQYF
TRBD2 | TRBJ2-3 | TRBV6-2/TRBV6-3 | CASRTGLAGLTDTQYF
NA | TRBJ2-5 | TRBV7-2 | CAMGLDRSTQYF
NA | TRBJ2-5 | TRBV5-1 | CASILTTETQYF
TRBD2 | TRBJ2-1 | TRBV29-1 | CSVRGGGDNEQFF
NA | TRBJ1-1 | TRBV7-2 | CASSPRRGNRRTEAFF
TRBD2 | TRBJ2-1 | TRBV11-2 | CASSGRTSASSYNEQFF
NA | TRBJ2-2 | TRBV5-1 | CASSFRFVPGELFF
TRBD1 | TRBJ2-5 | TRBV7-2 | CASSVITGGRETQYF
NA | TRBJ1-5 | TRBV3-1 | CASSQGGSDQPQHF
NA | TRBJ2-3 | TRBV10-3 | CAISGSDTQYF
NA | TRBJ1-2 | TRBV30 | CAWSGLGGYTF
TRBD1 | TRBJ2-1 | TRBV10-3 | CATTGGLSSYNEQFF
NA | TRBJ1-5 | TRBV5-6 | CASSRWGSNQPQHF
TRBD2 | TRBJ2-5 | TRBV5-6 | CASSLNSGGSQYF
TRBD1 | TRBJ2-2 | TRBV7-3 | CASSLGQGATRELFF
TRBD2 | TRBJ2-4 | TRBV29-1 | CSVGGGTKNIQYF
NA | TRBJ2-4 | TRBV5-1 | CASSLAPSTRQYF
TRBD2 | TRBJ2-5 | TRBV20-1 | CSAPLGGLETQYF
NA | TRBJ2-3 | TRBV7-2 | CASSLAGVGGAPRTDTQYF
NA | TRBJ2-1 | TRBV7-7 | CASSFGDYNEQFF
TRBD2 | TRBJ2-5 | TRBV5-1 | CASRWGGMEETQYF
TRBD2 | TRBJ2-1 | TRBV20-1 | CSAPATSGRASYNEQFF
TRBD2 | TRBJ2-2 | TRBV6-1 | CASNPSSGRGTGELFF
NA | TRBJ2-1 | TRBV20-1 | CSAVDTGGPHNEQFF
NA | TRBJ2-5 | TRBV4-1 | CASSQSRGWTETQYF
TRBD1 | TRBJ2-7 | TRBV12-3/TRBV12-4 | CASSRTGRYEQYF
NA | TRBJ2-2 | TRBV11-1 | CASSLDRTTGELFF
TRBD2 | TRBJ2-3 | TRBV11-2 | CASSLDQRGTDTQYF
NA | TRBJ1-5 | TRBV10-3 | CAISDPGTDQPQHF
NA | TRBJ1-5 | TRBV12-3/TRBV12-4 | CASRRGTDDSNQPQHF
TRBD2 | TRBJ2-1 | TRBV15 | CATSRQESGGAVSYNEQFF
TRBD1 | TRBJ1-4 | TRBV7-2 | CASSLSLDRGRGEKLFF